This T cell receptor (beta chain) is from a study of blood T cell repertoires in COVID-19. Whole-study context: COVID-19 samples collected from the United States, Italy and Spain covered acute and convalescent phases.

The repertoire was sequenced with immunoSEQ multiplex PCR; TCRdb's copy has only in-frame clones and lacks some. The repertoire holds tens of thousands of clones, with 85% to 95% as singletons. The TCR comes from a human donor with active COVID-19. The donor label of this sample is uncertain. Material: peripheral blood.

The CDR3 spells CASSLTGVNEQFF. Here the CDR3 DNA reads TGTGCCAGCAGTTTGACAGGGGTAAATGAGCAGTTCTTC. The chain joins TRBV27 to TRBJ2-1; 8 bases align to TRBD1. CDR3 length: 13 amino acids. Per germline, CDR1 MNHEY and CDR2 SMNVEV (reference sequence). V was pared by 3 bases and J by 7 bases, with 2 bases of the junction left unmatched.